These T cell receptor beta chains were read from a single sample in a study of T cell repertoires in cytomegalovirus infection. TCRdb fed the reads into MiXCR, producing one record per CDR3 protein. The table includes around 430,000 distinct CDR3 sequences, roughly 42% detected once. Their specific antigens are unknown. This material consisted of cultured PBMCs, taken from culture after CMV antigen stimulation. The receptors here all came from a human donor in good health (CMV status not recorded). Some clones in this sample may be carry-over from other donors' samples. The CDR3 runs from the conserved cysteine through the conserved F or W.

v_gene	j_gene	CDR3aa
TRBV7-2	TRBJ2-3	CASTRQAASTDTQYF
TRBV7-2	TRBJ1-1	CASSLVAAETLNTEAFF
TRBV20-1	TRBJ2-1	CSARDQLAVAYNEQFF
TRBV7-6	TRBJ1-4	CASSPMGQVIGEKLFF
TRBV12-3/TRBV12-4	TRBJ2-1	CASSLDMGLVYNEQFF
TRBV7-2	TRBJ2-7	CASSPVGGSGGPYEQYF
TRBV12-3/TRBV12-4	TRBJ1-1	CASTPSGGWMNTEAFF
TRBV2	TRBJ2-3	CASSPFRTSGNTQYF
TRBV12-3/TRBV12-4	TRBJ2-6	CASRRGAAGANVLTF
TRBV11-2	TRBJ2-5	CASSPPGRPQETQYF
TRBV10-3	TRBJ2-5	CARGVRGQETQYF
TRBV6-1	TRBJ2-5	CASIQDRETQYF
TRBV7-2	TRBJ2-7	CASSSPRFEQYF
TRBV6-8	TRBJ1-1	CASSRDRTNTEAFF
TRBV20-1	TRBJ2-1	CSARAGTSGRIGYNEQFF
TRBV7-8	TRBJ2-7	CASSLGTGSHYEQYF
TRBV19	TRBJ2-6	CASSKQGAYGANVLTF
TRBV5-6	TRBJ2-7	CASSYGQPGEQYF
TRBV10-3	TRBJ2-7	CAISESSGKGTHEQYF
TRBV7-6	TRBJ2-7	CASSSPGPRPEQYF
TRBV7-2	TRBJ1-4	CASSRDGYEKLFF
TRBV7-2	TRBJ2-2	CASRVEVNTGELFF
TRBV10-2	TRBJ2-5	CASVPQSPVETSGRAPETQYF
TRBV29-1	TRBJ2-7	CSVSLDFNPIEQYF
TRBV6-1	TRBJ2-3	CASSERGASGGPSTDTQYF
TRBV7-2	TRBJ2-1	CASSLTPARPYNEQFF
TRBV7-8	TRBJ2-5	CASTGRTGGFETQYF
TRBV11-2	TRBJ1-1	CASSFQRNTEAFF
TRBV6-6	TRBJ1-1	CASSSRTGSTEAFF